The T cell receptor (beta chain) described here comes from a study of read filtering for tumor transcriptome and immune sequencing. The CDR3 has 14 amino acids. V lost 3 bases and J 0 bases, leaving 9 bases between the germline ends. Molecular barcoded adaptors covering alpha/delta and beta/gamma chains were used on approximately 400 ng RNA. Each CDR3 protein gets one entry after TCRdb re-called the reads with MiXCR. The sample lists some 41,000 distinct CDR3 sequences, around 15% occurring once. The chain carries TRBV12-3 or TRBV12-4 and TRBJ2-7; the D is unclear. Sample: a population of CD138-negative cells sorted from bone marrow. This sequence originates from a donor at least 40 years old with multiple myeloma. CDR3 sequence (DNA): TGTGCCAGCAGTTTTGGAGTCAGCTCCTACGAGCAGTACTTC. It codes for CASSFGVSSYEQYF.